Listed below are T cell receptor beta chains from one sample, sequenced in a study of blood T cell repertoires in COVID-19. Generated by immunoSEQ multiplex PCR, the TCRdb table keeps only in-frame clones and is missing some. Among about 130,000 clones listed, almost 80% were seen once. The source material was peripheral blood. The receptors shown here come from a man in his fifties or sixties who had recovered from COVID-19. CDR3s include the opening cysteine and the closing phenylalanine or tryptophan. D genes are given only for firm matches. Expanded clones are given a class, and other clones once, few, many or no size at all.

abundance	d_gene	v_gene	j_gene	len	CDR3aa	CDR3nt
few	.	TRBV6-2/TRBV6-3	TRBJ2-2	14	CASRPASQAGELFF	TGTGCCAGCAGGCCTGCCTCTCAGGCCGGGGAGCTGTTTTTT
.	TRBD2	TRBV11-1	TRBJ2-3	12	CASGLAADTQYF	TGTGCCAGCGGACTAGCGGCAGATACGCAGTATTTT
.	TRBD2	TRBV6-5	TRBJ2-7	14	CASSPSGRTYEQYF	TGTGCCAGCAGTCCTAGCGGGCGCACCTACGAGCAGTACTTC
.	.	TRBV14	TRBJ1-1	14	CASSLGRRGTEAFF	TGTGCCAGCAGTTTGGGTCGTAGAGGGACTGAAGCTTTCTTT
.	TRBD1	TRBV10-2	TRBJ1-6	14	CASSPNRGNSPLHF	TGCGCCAGCTCCCCGAACAGGGGGAATTCACCCCTCCACTTT
.	.	TRBV7-9	TRBJ1-4	15	CASSLDRGGYEKLFF	TGTGCCAGCAGCTTAGATAGGGGAGGATACGAAAAACTGTTTTTT
.	.	TRBV7-2	TRBJ2-3	15	CASSLGSQGIDTQYF	TGTGCCAGCAGCTTAGGGTCCCAGGGGATAGATACGCAGTATTTT
.	TRBD1	TRBV19	TRBJ2-1	15	CASQSATGGRNEQFF	TGTGCCAGTCAGTCGGCGACAGGGGGGAGGAATGAGCAGTTCTTC
.	.	TRBV3-1/TRBV3-2	TRBJ1-2	13	CASSQSQFYGYTF	TGTGCCAGCAGCCAATCACAGTTCTATGGCTACACCTTC
.	.	TRBV6-5	TRBJ1-1	15	CASSYSKWGGTEAFF	TGTGCCAGCAGTTACTCGAAATGGGGGGGCACTGAAGCTTTCTTT
.	TRBD2	TRBV10-3	TRBJ2-7	15	CAIRGSGPSSYEQYF	TGTGCCATCAGGGGTAGCGGGCCGTCCTCCTACGAGCAGTACTTC
.	TRBD2	TRBV9	TRBJ2-3	15	CASSVAGGRGDTQYF	TGTGCCAGCAGCGTAGCGGGAGGGCGTGGAGATACGCAGTATTTT
.	TRBD2	TRBV29-1	TRBJ2-6	15	CSATSGRSGANVLTF	TGCAGCGCGACTAGCGGGAGAAGCGGGGCCAACGTCCTGACTTTC
.	.	TRBV19	TRBJ2-5	13	CASSRTVQETQYF	TGTGCCAGTAGCCGGACAGTCCAAGAGACCCAGTACTTC
.	TRBD2	TRBV3-1/TRBV3-2	TRBJ2-1	17	CASSRSWGSGLGWGQFF	TGTGCCAGCAGCCGATCTTGGGGTAGCGGGTTGGGGTGGGGGCAGTTCTTC
once	.	TRBV19	TRBJ1-2	14	CASSILNRANGYTF	TGTGCCAGTAGTATTTTAAACAGGGCGAATGGCTACACCTTC
.	TRBD2	TRBV10-3	TRBJ2-1	15	CAISIAGGPPNEQFF	TGTGCCATCAGTATAGCGGGAGGGCCCCCTAATGAGCAGTTCTTC
.	TRBD2	TRBV5-1	TRBJ2-5	16	CASSLVPAGGQETQYF	TGCGCCAGCAGCTTGGTTCCAGCGGGAGGGCAAGAGACCCAGTACTTC
.	TRBD2	TRBV5-5	TRBJ2-1	14	CASIPLAGDLEQFF	TGTGCCAGCATCCCACTAGCGGGAGATCTTGAGCAGTTCTTC
.	.	TRBV5-1	TRBJ1-2	13	CASSPVGGAGYTF	TGCGCCAGCAGCCCAGTGGGGGGTGCTGGCTACACCTTC
.	.	TRBV10-3	TRBJ1-4	15	CAISETTGFNEKLFF	TGTGCCATCAGTGAGACCACAGGGTTTAATGAAAAACTGTTTTTT
.	TRBD1	TRBV3-1/TRBV3-2	TRBJ2-1	15	CASSIRDRGVDEQFF	TGTGCCAGCAGCATCCGGGACAGGGGTGTTGATGAGCAGTTCTTC
.	.	TRBV5-1	TRBJ2-5	14	CASSIGSFQETQYF	TGCGCCAGCAGCATAGGTAGCTTCCAAGAGACCCAGTACTTC
.	.	TRBV19	TRBJ1-2	14	CASTPGQTNYGYTF	TGTGCCAGTACCCCGGGACAAACTAACTATGGCTACACCTTC